What follows are 2 T cell receptor beta chains derived from one specimen sequenced in a study of read filtering for tumor transcriptome and immune sequencing. From approximately 400 ng of RNA, a library with molecular barcoded alpha/delta and beta/gamma adaptors was made. TCRdb passed the reads through MiXCR, listing each CDR3 protein once. Here the sample spans about 130,000 distinct CDR3 sequences, approximately 12% being singletons. The sample comprised a population of CD138-negative cells sorted from bone marrow. These receptors originate from a donor at least 40 years old with multiple myeloma.

The chain has TRBV28 and TRBJ1-1; TRBD1 is a possible D gene (5 bases). This CDR3 contains 15 residues. Germline CDR1 MDHEN, CDR2 SYDVKM. Between the trimmed V and J ends, which lost 1 base and 4 bases, there was a span of 13 bases. For the CDR3, the DNA is TGTGCCAGCAGTTTATTGGCAGGGATGGGCACTGAAGCTTTCTTT. Translated, it gives CASSLLAGMGTEAFF.

This clonotype was counted many times. V is TRBV5-1 and J is TRBJ2-1; 12 positions match TRBD2. CDR1 and CDR2 (germline): SGHRS, YFSETQ. J was trimmed by 7 bases and V by 3 bases; bases with no gene match: 8. The CDR3 is 16 residues long. CDR3 sequence reads: CASSSSPSGRGNEQFF. CDR3 DNA sequence: TGCGCCAGCAGCTCCTCCCCTAGCGGGAGGGGGAATGAGCAGTTCTTC.